What follows describes a single T cell receptor beta chain. This clonotype was seen a few times. Its target antigen remains unknown. One base away there is no much larger clone; base qualities are not given. As encoded in the germline V gene, CDR1 is SGHVS while CDR2 is FQNEAQ. There are 17 amino acids in the CDR3, from cysteine to phenylalanine inclusive. Solely the CDR3 DNA is kept, with 51 bases framed from the first base. Deletion took 2 bases off V and 2 bases off J, with a span of 18 bases between the germline ends. This entry belongs to a study of blood T cells in healthy people across ages (dated by TCRdb to between 2015 and 2016). Turning to the overall study: In model experiments, roughly one uniquely barcoded TCR beta cDNA molecule per two T cells was captured by template switching. The donors were divided into four age groups: young (average roughly 17 years), middle-aged (about 39), aged (about 60) and long-lived (approximately 74). To track age-related changes in TCR beta repertoire diversity, the study relied on deep sequencing normalized with unique cDNA molecular identifiers. The study analyzed two additional independent replicas of 1 million unique cDNA reads from the same blood draw for two donors, one aged 18 to 30 and one aged 80 or older. The research as a whole found: There was a strong correlation between observed TCR beta diversity and the percentage of naive T cells measured by flow cytometry. Compared with the aged group, the long-lived group had more naive CD4+ T cells, fewer expanded clones and increased TCR diversity, a pattern suggesting age selection. Since profiling was done on bulk unsorted PBMCs, naive and antigen-experienced compartments could not be conclusively compared. Estimates of total diversity from one million sequenced T cells were regarded as lower bounds and underestimates. Because donor CMV infection status was unknown, age-related changes in expanded clonotypes were potentially confounded. Observed TCR beta diversity per million T cells fell roughly linearly with age, and a significant reduction was already apparent by age around 40.

Systemically healthy Caucasian individuals from Russia, 39 in total and aged about 6 to 100 years, were included as donors. Each donor gave about 9.2 milliliters of peripheral blood, drawn into EDTA-treated Vacutainer tubes. Ficoll-Paque density-gradient centrifugation was used to isolate PBMCs, with at least 6.5 million per sample. Total RNA, at least 5.5 micrograms per sample, was extracted from PBMCs with Trizol reagent. For every donor, an aliquot of PBMCs went through flow cytometry to measure the percentages of naive CD45RAhigh/CD27high T cells. Library preparation was by 5' RACE. Sequencing was performed on an Illumina HiSeq 2500. The second PCR ran for roughly 6 to 11 cycles and used a J-beta primer mix along with a sample-barcoded 5' primer. Each TCR beta cDNA molecule received a unique molecular identifier from a template-switch 5' adaptor carrying 12 random nucleotides. At least 3 million CDR3-containing paired-end reads were obtained from each sample. The Mint cDNA synthesis kit, primed by a TRBC-specific oligonucleotide, was used to synthesize first-strand cDNA from all RNA. All cDNA was treated with uracil-DNA glycosylase and then went through a first 18-cycle PCR with the universal primers M1SS and BC2_uni_R. In the paper's pipeline: For normalization, 1 million high-quality reads were randomly selected from each sample, with every read carrying a distinct molecular identifier. Reads sharing molecular identifiers were discarded rather than binned into consensus sequences. MiTCR, with a Q25 quality threshold and the strictest error-elimination algorithm, was used for CDR3 identification, clonotype clustering and error correction. A nonparametric unseen species model with Euler transformation was used to estimate lower-bound total TCR beta diversity. TCRdb's own reprocessing of the public reads used fastp at Q25 and MiXCR and kept productive beta chains. One record per CDR3 amino acid sequence lists the most common genes and DNA. The V and J calls shown here were made by TCRdb, not taken from the authors' results. This sample lists over 700,000 distinct CDR3 sequences; roughly 25% were detected once. 9.4% of the sample lies in the top ten.

This sample was also put to use in a study of T cells of mothers and their children. The second study reports: Nine systemically healthy Caucasian individuals, comprising three mothers and their six children, were included as donors. cDNA synthesis used all of the extracted RNA, with roughly 1.5 ug of RNA in each 15 ul reaction. Sample barcodes and 2-4 random nucleotides were added via the M1S primer in the second PCR. Over 9.5 million TCR beta CDR3 reads were obtained for each mother, and 2.5 million to 3 million reads were obtained for each child. TCR recombination output is similarly shaped by thymic selection in related and unrelated pairs, with a minor effect exerted by inherited differences. Normalized repertoire overlap in related mother-child pairs was always slightly higher than in unrelated mother-child pairs, but the difference was never significant. Persistent microchimeric T cell clones were not detected, at a sensitivity of around 100 clones per million clonotypes. Deep NGS was used in the study to compare the TCR beta repertoires of mothers and children and to look for features that separate related mother-child pairs from unrelated individuals. Mothers averaged about 37 +/- 4 years of age and children averaged roughly 12 +/- 4 years. Libraries were sequenced on Illumina HiSeq 2000 with 100+100 nt paired-end reads after adapter ligation with NEBNext reagents. Mother and child libraries were prepared a month apart and sequenced in separate runs to prevent cross-contamination. Between roughly 450,000 and 2,200,000 distinct TCR beta clonotypes were identified per donor. Naive TCR beta clonotypes were estimated from low-frequency clonotypes matched to each donor's FACS-determined naive share, without sorting.

The rearranged chain carries TRBV7-8 and TRBJ1-2, and TRBD1 may be the D gene, going by 6 matching bases. This receptor was identified in a boy younger than 18 in good health. The material sequenced was blood. The sequence in DNA is TGTGCCAGCAGCTTAAATCCGGGGGCGTTGGCCAACTATGGCTACACCTTC. It translates to CASSLNPGALANYGYTF.